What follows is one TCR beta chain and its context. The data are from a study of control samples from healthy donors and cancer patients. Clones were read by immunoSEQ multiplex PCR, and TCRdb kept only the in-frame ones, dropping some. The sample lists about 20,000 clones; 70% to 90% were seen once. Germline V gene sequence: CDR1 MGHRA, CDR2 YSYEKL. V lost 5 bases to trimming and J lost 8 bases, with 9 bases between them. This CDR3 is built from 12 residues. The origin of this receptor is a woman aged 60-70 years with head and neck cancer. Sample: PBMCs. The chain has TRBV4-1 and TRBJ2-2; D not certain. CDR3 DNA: TGCGCCAGCAGCTTTGTTGCGGGGGAGCTGTTTTTT. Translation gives CASSFVAGELFF.